This TCR beta chain was sequenced during a study of Ad26.COV2.S vaccination and SARS-CoV-2 variants. Study results and limitations: Substantial breadth in spike-specific CD8+ and CD4+ T cell responses was reportedly seen after vaccination.

Treatment described: 15 to 20 received Ad26.COV2.S at low or high dose, single or two shots; about 5 received placebo; per-sample allocation not given. The investigators took samples on day 63 after the first vaccine or placebo injection. Boston hosted the donor, who was an adult aged 18-55 years. Using immunoSEQ multiplex PCR, the repertoire was profiled, and TCRdb retains in-frame clones only, with some absent. In the table there are about 460,000 clones, 80% to 90% of which are singletons. For this clone: Its antigen is not known.

V lost 5 bases and J 7 bases, leaving 18 bases between the germline ends. Per germline, CDR1 SGHTA and CDR2 FQGNSA. The CDR3 extends over 15 amino acids. V and J are TRBV7-2 and TRBJ2-1, with D perhaps TRBD1 or TRBD2 (5 bases each). This receptor was identified in a person aged 18-65 years who received the Ad26.COV2.S COVID-19 vaccine or a placebo. This material consisted of peripheral blood, taken in a trial of Ad26.COV2.S vaccine versus placebo. The CDR3 bases are TGTGCCAGCAGCCATTCCCGGGGCAGAACTAATGAGCAGTTCTTC. Its protein is CASSHSRGRTNEQFF.